Each of the 23 T cell receptor beta chains below was sequenced from the same sample in a study of CD8+ T cells in alopecia areata. Once RNA had been extracted, it was reverse transcribed into cDNA to act as the sequencing template. Measured with immunoSEQ multiplex PCR; TCRdb has only the in-frame clones, and not every one. The repertoire holds around 270,000 clones, with 58% as singletons. Noted treatment: oral pan-JAK inhibitor, 5-10 mg twice daily. The sample in question was CD4+ T cells sorted from blood, obtained at week 24, from a patient treated with tofacitinib. Receptors were obtained from a human donor with alopecia areata.

This clone appeared once. The chain joins TRBV18 to TRBJ2-5; 9 bases are shared with TRBD1. This CDR3 is 15 amino acids long. In germline, CDR1 is KGHSH, CDR2 LQKENI. The ends lost 0 bases at V and 5 bases at J; junction bases unmatched: 4. CDR3 in amino acids: CASSPPHRGQETQYF. The CDR3 coding sequence is TGTGCCAGCTCACCACCACACAGGGGGCAGGAGACCCAGTACTTC.

The rearrangement links TRBV4-1 to TRBJ2-6; D is perhaps TRBD2 (6 bases). Trimming shortened V by 5 bases and J by 0 bases, and 17 bases separated the two germline ends. Germline V gene lookup returns CDR1 MGHRA and CDR2 YSYEKL. This CDR3 contains 18 residues. The CDR3 sequence is CASSSPRGSASGANVLTF. DNA of the CDR3: TGCGCCAGCAGCTCTCCCCGGGGGTCAGCCTCTGGGGCCAACGTCCTGACTTTC.

The chain joins TRBV7-2 to TRBJ1-2, with TRBD1 identical over 7 bases. With 5 bases clipped from V and 2 bases from J, the junction kept 8 bases outside the gene matches. The CDR3 loop spans 15 amino acids. CDR1 is SGHTA, CDR2 FQGNSA, per germline. CDR3 coding DNA: TGTGCCAGCAGCCTTCCTGGACAGGAGAACTATGGCTACACCTTC. The encoded protein is CASSLPGQENYGYTF.

This clone was detected only a few times. The chain recombines TRBV11-2 with TRBJ2-7; D perhaps matches TRBD2 (6 bases). Trimming removed 2 bases at V and 2 bases at J, with 7 bases between. CDR1 and CDR2 (germline): SGHAT, FQNNGV. The CDR3 covers 13 residues. As DNA, the CDR3 is TGTGCCAGCAGCTTATGGGAGGCCTACGAGCAGTACTTC. Translation: CASSLWEAYEQYF.

This chain connects TRBV20-1 to TRBJ2-7; D is unclear. CDR3 length: 11 amino acids. The V end lost 3 bases, the J end lost 2 bases, and 5 bases lay between the germline ends. CDR1 is DFQATT and CDR2 is SNEGSKA in the germline V gene (reference sequence). The chain's CDR3 is CSASQAYEQYF. The CDR3 coding sequence is TGCAGTGCTAGTCAAGCCTACGAGCAGTACTTC.

V gene TRBV7-9 combines with J gene TRBJ2-3; tentatively, D is TRBD1 (6 bases). This CDR3 region has 12 residues. The V end was cut by 6 bases, the J end by 10 bases, with 14 bases between. Germline V gene sequence: CDR1 SEHNR, CDR2 FQNEAQ (reference sequence). The DNA of the CDR3 is TGTGCCAGCAGTCTAGGACAGAGCCCGCAGTATTTT. This gives the protein CASSLGQSPQYF.

The rearrangement joins TRBV18 to TRBJ1-1, with 7 nucleotides matching TRBD1. The CDR3 has 16 amino acids. CDR1 is KGHSH and CDR2 is LQKENI in the germline V gene. V lost 2 bases to trimming and J lost 1 base; unmatched junction nucleotides: 7. CDR3 bases: TGTGCCAGCTCACCAAGACAGGGTAGCGGGAACACTGAAGCTTTCTTT. The encoded protein is CASSPRQGSGNTEAFF.

The gene calls are TRBV15 and TRBJ1-6, with D possibly being TRBD1 (6 bases). Germline V CDR1 and CDR2: LNHNV, YYDKDF (reference sequence). The CDR3 consists of 15 residues. Trimming removed 0 bases from V and 9 bases from J, with 12 bases in between. The CDR3 protein is CATSRDRGAGSPLHF. The CDR3 bases are TGTGCCACCAGCAGAGATAGGGGGGCCGGTTCACCCCTCCACTTT.

This sequence joins TRBV6-5 and TRBJ2-5; D not resolved. Trimming stripped 0 bases from V and 5 bases from J, with 13 bases between. This CDR3 is 15 amino acids long. From germline, CDR1 is MNHEY and CDR2 SVGAGI. The CDR3 bases are TGTGCCAGCAGTTACTCGGTATGGGTGAGGGAGACCCAGTACTTC. It encodes CASSYSVWVRETQYF.

The sample holds a few counts of this clone. This sequence joins TRBV30 and TRBJ2-7; tentative D call: TRBD1 (5 bases). V lost 5 bases and J 0 bases, leaving 14 bases between the germline ends. This CDR3 region has 14 residues. Germline V gene sequence: CDR1 GTSNPN, CDR2 SVGIG (reference sequence). Here the CDR3 reads CAWEDSKSSYEQYF. In DNA, the CDR3 is TGTGCCTGGGAAGACAGTAAAAGCTCCTACGAGCAGTACTTC.

The chain joins TRBV25-1 to TRBJ2-1, with a possible D match to TRBD2 (5 bases). The CDR3 sequence is 14 residues long. V was clipped by 10 bases and J by 0 bases, with 13 bases between them. CDR1 is MGHDK and CDR2 is SYGVNS in the germline V gene. The DNA of the CDR3 is TGTGCCACCTCACGGGGAAGCTCCTACAATGAGCAGTTCTTC. Translating gives CATSRGSSYNEQFF.

This clone was seen just once. The genes are TRBV9 and TRBJ2-4; TRBD1 agrees at 7 bases. V was pared by 4 bases and J by 7 bases, with 8 bases of the junction left unmatched. Germline V CDR1 and CDR2: SGDLS, YYNGEE. The CDR3 spans 14 residues. Written as DNA, the CDR3 is TGTGCCAGCAGCCAAGACAGGGTTTGGAACATTCAGTACTTC. Its protein is CASSQDRVWNIQYF.

This clone occurred a few times. The V and J genes are TRBV28 and TRBJ2-7; D is possibly TRBD1 (5 bases). This CDR3 region has 14 residues. V gave up 3 bases and J gave up 3 bases, with 12 bases separating them. Germline CDR1 reads MDHEN; CDR2 reads SYDVKM. This CDR3 reads CASSFSRVSYEQYF. In DNA, the CDR3 is TGTGCCAGCAGTTTCAGCAGGGTGAGCTACGAGCAGTACTTC.

This clone has just one count. V is TRBV2 and J is TRBJ1-5, with a tentative D call TRBD1 (6 bases). Trimming stripped 5 bases from V and 0 bases from J, with 11 bases between. This CDR3 comprises 15 residues. Germline CDR1 and CDR2: SNHLY and FYNNEI. The CDR3: CASSLQGFSNQPQHF. The DNA of the CDR3 is TGTGCCAGCAGTCTACAGGGATTTAGCAATCAGCCCCAGCATTTT.

The chain employs TRBV29-1 and TRBJ1-1; D is ambiguous. CDR3 length: 11 residues. The V end lost 7 bases, the J end lost 1 base, and 7 bases lay between the germline ends. Germline V lookup: CDR1 SQVTM, CDR2 ANQGSEA. CDR3 amino acids: CSGRENTEAFF. In DNA form, the CDR3 reads TGCAGCGGGAGAGAGAACACTGAAGCTTTCTTT.

This sequence joins TRBV7-2 and TRBJ2-3; 9 bases are a match to TRBD1. V lost 3 bases to trimming and J lost 0 bases; unmatched junction nucleotides: 7. The germline gives CDR1 SGHTA, CDR2 FQGNSA. The length of the CDR3 is 17 residues. DNA of the CDR3: TGTGCCAGCAGCTTCCCTGGACAGGGGTGGAGCACAGATACGCAGTATTTT. Protein sequence: CASSFPGQGWSTDTQYF.

This clone has only a few counts. This sequence joins TRBV12-5 and TRBJ2-5; D is undetermined. From germline, CDR1 is LGHNT and CDR2 FRNRAP. V shed 5 bases and J shed 5 bases, with 15 bases lying between them. The CDR3 totals 14 residues. CDR3: CASGTLLSEETQYF. The DNA of the CDR3 is TGTGCTAGTGGTACCCTCCTTTCGGAGGAGACCCAGTACTTC.

The chain is built from TRBV25-1 and TRBJ2-5, with TRBD1 as a possible D gene (6 bases). The CDR3 covers 14 residues. The V end lost 7 bases, the J end lost 5 bases, and 17 bases lay between the germline ends. Germline values: CDR1 MGHDK, CDR2 SYGVNS. CDR3 amino acids: CASMGHLGMETQYF. Here the CDR3 DNA reads TGTGCCAGCATGGGACACCTGGGGATGGAGACCCAGTACTTC.

The chain has TRBV5-6 and TRBJ2-3; TRBD2 aligns across 8 bases. The CDR3 loop spans 16 amino acids. The germline V gene has CDR1 SGHDT and CDR2 YYEEEE. V shed 0 bases, J shed 2 bases, and the junction held 5 bases outside the gene matches. As DNA, the CDR3 is TGTGCCAGCAGCTTGGAGCGGGGGCGCTTCACAGATACGCAGTATTTT. Protein product: CASSLERGRFTDTQYF. The full variable domain, rest sourced from reference TRBV5-6 and TRBJ2-3, is DAGVTQSPTHLIKTRGQQVTLRCSPKSGHDTVSWYQQALGQGPQFIFQYYEEEERQRGNFPDRFSGHQFPNYSSELNVNALLLGDSALYLCASSLERGRFTDTQYFGPGTRLTVL.

In the case of this clone: Germline and junction disagree at one end, which may indicate a read error. The V and J genes are TRBV27 and TRBJ2-7; weak D call: TRBD1 (6 bases). Germline CDR1 reads MNHEY; CDR2 reads SMNVEV (reference sequence). The CDR3 loop spans 17 amino acids. The CDR3 spells CASSVSRQAFLSYEQYF. CDR3 bases: TGTGCCAGCAGTGTATCGCGACAGGCGTTCCTCTCCTACGAGCAGTACTTC.

The V call is TRBV29-1, the J call TRBJ2-7; 9 nucleotides line up with TRBD1. CDR1 and CDR2 (germline): SQVTM, ANQGSEA. This CDR3 contains 15 residues. The J segment lost 0 bases and the V segment lost 2 bases, leaving 5 bases of the junction unmatched. As DNA, the CDR3 is TGCAGCGTTGAACTGGGACAGGGCATCTCCTACGAGCAGTACTTC. Its translation: CSVELGQGISYEQYF.

This chain uses TRBV19 with TRBJ1-1; no firm D call. This CDR3 is built from 16 residues. V was trimmed by 3 bases and J by 0 bases, leaving 14 bases between them. The germline V gene encodes CDR1 LNHDA and CDR2 SQIVND (reference sequence). The CDR3 sequence: CASSIPPYPMNTEAFF. CDR3 DNA sequence: TGTGCCAGTAGTATCCCCCCCTATCCGATGAACACTGAAGCTTTCTTT. The full variable domain, completed using reference TRBV19 and TRBJ1-1, is DGGITQSPKYLFRKEGQNVTLSCEQNLNHDAMYWYRQDPGQGLRLIYYSQIVNDFQKGDIAEGYSVSREKKESFPLTVTSAQKNPTAFYLCASSIPPYPMNTEAFFGQGTRLTVV.

J is TRBJ1-2 and V is TRBV15; TRBD1 matches at 7 bases. The J segment lost 4 bases and the V segment lost 3 bases, leaving 5 bases of the junction unmatched. This CDR3 is built from 14 residues. Per the germline V gene, CDR1 is LNHNV and CDR2 is YYDKDF (reference sequence). The CDR3: CATSSSGQSYGYTF. The DNA for the CDR3 is TGTGCCACCAGCAGCTCGGGACAGAGCTATGGCTACACCTTC.